The clone carrying this T cell receptor (beta chain) has more than one count but fewer than ten. Its specificity is unknown. The sample comes from a study of beta chain features in type 1 diabetes. Overall study findings and caveats: Naive, central memory and regulatory TCRB repertoires appeared more similar among patients than healthy donors.

Trimming removed 3 bases from V and 0 bases from J, with 11 bases in between. CDR1 and CDR2 (germline): KGHSH, LQKENI. This CDR3 is built from 15 residues. Reverse transcription of all isolated RNA meant that expressed TCRB transcripts were sequenced. Assay: immunoSEQ multiplex PCR; the TCRdb copy retains only in-frame clones and omits some. Here the sample spans 620,000 or so clones, roughly 15% being singletons. The specimen sequenced was naive CD4+ T cells from blood. The receptor's source is a man aged 18 to 29 in good health. V is TRBV18 and J is TRBJ1-1; D call uncertain. The CDR3 region has the DNA TGTGCCAGCTCACCTGATTGGAGGGTGAACACTGAAGCTTTCTTT. Protein sequence: CASSPDWRVNTEAFF.